These T cell receptor beta chains were read from a single sample in a study of blood T cell repertoires in COVID-19. Sequencing was performed with immunoSEQ multiplex PCR; in TCRdb, only in-frame clones are kept and a portion is missing. The sample records some 200,000 clones, 85% to 90% being singletons. The sequencing input was peripheral blood. These receptors all come from a woman older than 75 in a cohort sampled during active or convalescent COVID-19. CDR3s include the opening cysteine and the closing phenylalanine or tryptophan. The order of the fields is clone size, V gene, J gene, D gene, CDR3 DNA, CDR3 protein. The D gene is left open where the match is weak. Size values are once, few and many counts, or a class for expanded clones, and some rows have none.

NA	TRBV12-3/TRBV12-4	TRBJ1-1	NA	TGTGCCAGCACCGACGGAGTGAACACTGAAGCTTTCTTT	CASTDGVNTEAFF
once	TRBV6-2/TRBV6-3	TRBJ2-1	TRBD2	TGTGCCAGCAGTTTAGGGACTAGCGGGAGGGCCCCCTACAATGAGCAGTTCTTC	CASSLGTSGRAPYNEQFF
few	TRBV30	TRBJ1-2	NA	TGTGCCTGGAGCGGGGGGCCTGCCCCCTATGGCTACACCTTC	CAWSGGPAPYGYTF
NA	TRBV28	TRBJ1-6	TRBD1	TGTGCCAGCAGTGGGGACAGTTATAATTCACCCCTCCACTTT	CASSGDSYNSPLHF
NA	TRBV9	TRBJ2-5	TRBD2	TGTGCCAGCAGTGTTCTAGCGGGGTACCAAGAGACCCAGTACTTC	CASSVLAGYQETQYF
NA	TRBV5-1	TRBJ1-2	NA	TGCGCCAGCAGCTTGGTGACCGAGTCGGCAGGCACCTTC	CASSLVTESAGTF
NA	TRBV11-2	TRBJ1-2	TRBD1	TGTGCCAGCAGCTTAGATAACCCCGGGACAGCAATCTATGGCTACACCTTC	CASSLDNPGTAIYGYTF
NA	TRBV7-8	TRBJ1-2	TRBD1	TGTGCCAGCAGCTTAGCAAAGGGGGCTGGCTATGGCTACACCTTC	CASSLAKGAGYGYTF
NA	TRBV4-3	TRBJ1-2	TRBD1	TGCGCCAGCAGCCAAGCCTACCCGGTAGGGGGCCTCTATGGCTACACCTTC	CASSQAYPVGGLYGYTF
NA	TRBV2	TRBJ1-6	NA	TGTGCCAGCACCTCACGGTCTCGAGATTCACCCCTCCACTTT	CASTSRSRDSPLHF
NA	TRBV29-1	TRBJ1-2	NA	TGCAGCGATACACCAACAGGGTTCGTTAGTGGCTACACCTTC	CSDTPTGFVSGYTF
NA	TRBV3-1/TRBV3-2	TRBJ2-5	TRBD1	TGTGCCAGCAGCTATGGACAGGGGTTGGAGACCCAGTACTTC	CASSYGQGLETQYF
NA	TRBV6-1	TRBJ2-2	TRBD2	TGTGCCAGCAGTGCCGGGGGACTAGCGGGGGTGGTCGGGGAGCTGTTTTTT	CASSAGGLAGVVGELFF
NA	TRBV6-5	TRBJ1-2	TRBD1	TGTGCCAGCAGCTTGCGGGACAGTGGATATGGCTACACCTTC	CASSLRDSGYGYTF
NA	TRBV28	TRBJ1-2	NA	TGTGCCAGCAGCAGCTCAGTCGTGGCTAGTAACTATGGCTACACCTTC	CASSSSVVASNYGYTF
once	TRBV6-5	TRBJ1-2	TRBD1	TGTGCCAGCGGGACTAGACAGGGGGCAGTTGGCTACACCTTC	CASGTRQGAVGYTF
NA	TRBV6-5	TRBJ2-7	NA	TGTGCCAGCAATTTAGGGACTTTTGGCTCCTACGAGCAGTACTTC	CASNLGTFGSYEQYF
NA	TRBV19	TRBJ2-7	TRBD1	TGTGCCAGTAGTATAGGGACAGGGACCTACGAGCAGTACTTC	CASSIGTGTYEQYF
NA	TRBV16	TRBJ1-4	TRBD1	TGTGCCAGCAGCCAATGGGGACAGGCGCCAACTAATGAAAAACTGTTTTTT	CASSQWGQAPTNEKLFF
NA	TRBV9	TRBJ2-2	TRBD2	TGTGCCAGCAGCCCGAGGACTAGCGGGAGGGCCCTCGGCACCGGGGAGCTGTTTTTT	CASSPRTSGRALGTGELFF
NA	TRBV27	TRBJ1-5	NA	TGTGCCAGCAGTCTGCGAGACAGTCAGCCCCAGCATTTT	CASSLRDSQPQHF
NA	TRBV6-5	TRBJ1-1	NA	TGTGCCAGCAGTTACACACTAAACACTGAAGCTTTCTTT	CASSYTLNTEAFF
NA	TRBV3-1/TRBV3-2	TRBJ1-2	NA	TGTGCCAGCAGCCTGGCCAGGTCCCAACATGGCTACACCTTC	CASSLARSQHGYTF
NA	TRBV5-1	TRBJ2-1	TRBD2	TGCGCCAGCCAAGGGACTAGCGGTGACAATGAGCAGTTCTTC	CASQGTSGDNEQFF
NA	TRBV11-2	TRBJ2-5	TRBD1	TGTGCCAGCAGCTTAATGACCCGGACAGGGGGCGGGACCCAGTACTTC	CASSLMTRTGGGTQYF
NA	TRBV5-1	TRBJ1-4	NA	TGCGCCAGCAGTACCGGGAGGGGCACTAATGAAAAACTGTTTTTT	CASSTGRGTNEKLFF
NA	TRBV2	TRBJ2-1	TRBD2	TGTGCCAGCAGTGAAGGACTAGCGGGAGTCGATGAGCAGTTCTTC	CASSEGLAGVDEQFF
NA	TRBV7-2	TRBJ1-2	NA	TGTGCCAGCAGCCCATCCAGTGGCTATGGCTACACCTTC	CASSPSSGYGYTF
NA	TRBV7-9	TRBJ1-6	TRBD1	TGTGCCAGCAGCTCGGACAGGGATGGTAATTCACCCCTCCACTTT	CASSSDRDGNSPLHF
NA	TRBV16	TRBJ1-4	NA	TGTGCCAGCAGACAATTTAGTAATGAAAAACTGTTTTTT	CASRQFSNEKLFF
NA	TRBV4-2	TRBJ1-6	NA	TGTGCCAGCAGCCAAGAGAGGGAGGCTTCACCCCTCCACTTT	CASSQEREASPLHF
NA	TRBV20-1	TRBJ1-4	TRBD1	TGCAGTGCTAGTCCGGGACAGCCATCCGAAAAACTGTTTTTT	CSASPGQPSEKLFF
few	TRBV27	TRBJ2-7	NA	TGTGCCAGCAGTTTATTCGGTACAGGTTACTACGAGCAGTACTTC	CASSLFGTGYYEQYF
NA	TRBV5-1	TRBJ2-3	TRBD2	TGCGCCAGCAGCGCCGGACTAGCGGGGCGGGGAGATACGCAGTATTTT	CASSAGLAGRGDTQYF
NA	TRBV28	TRBJ1-1	NA	TGTGCCAGCACCGCATCACTCACGAACACTGAAGCTTTCTTT	CASTASLTNTEAFF
NA	TRBV19	TRBJ1-2	NA	TGTGCCAGTAGTATTGCGTCCACGTTTAACTATGGCTACACCTTC	CASSIASTFNYGYTF
NA	TRBV24-1	TRBJ2-7	TRBD1	TGTGCCACCAGTCATCCAGGGGGCCTCGAGCAGTACTTC	CATSHPGGLEQYF
NA	TRBV10-3	TRBJ2-5	NA	TGTGCCATCAGGCAGGGGCTCCAAGAGACCCAGTACTTC	CAIRQGLQETQYF
NA	TRBV29-1	TRBJ1-1	TRBD1	TGCAGCGTTGTGGGACAGGCGAACACTGAAGCTTTCTTT	CSVVGQANTEAFF
NA	TRBV5-1	TRBJ1-4	NA	TGCGCCAGCAGCTTGTGGGGGGACGGTACGAATGAAAAACTGTTTTTT	CASSLWGDGTNEKLFF
NA	TRBV9	TRBJ1-1	NA	TGTGCCAGCAGCGTAGGGCCGTCCGACACTGAAGCTTTCTTT	CASSVGPSDTEAFF
NA	TRBV9	TRBJ2-5	TRBD1	TGTGCCAGCAGTGTAAACGGACAGGGTTATAGAGAGACCCAGTACTTC	CASSVNGQGYRETQYF
NA	TRBV4-2	TRBJ2-1	TRBD2	TGTGCCAGCAGCTCAAGGGGACTAGCGCCCGGTAATGAGCAGTTCTTC	CASSSRGLAPGNEQFF
NA	TRBV27	TRBJ2-6	TRBD1	TGTGCCAGCAGTCCATCGTTTGGGGGACAGGGGGCGTCGGGGGCCAACGTCCTGACTTTC	CASSPSFGGQGASGANVLTF
NA	TRBV11-3	TRBJ2-1	TRBD2	TGTGCCAGCAGCTTATCGCGGCGGGTAGCGGGGGGGCCCGCCTACAATGAGCAGTTCTTC	CASSLSRRVAGGPAYNEQFF
few	TRBV24-1	TRBJ1-2	TRBD1	TGTGCCACCAGTGATACGGGGACAGGGTCGTATGGCTACACCTTC	CATSDTGTGSYGYTF
once	TRBV29-1	TRBJ1-3	TRBD1	TGCAGCGTGGGGACAGGCTCTGGAAACACCATATATTTT	CSVGTGSGNTIYF
NA	TRBV7-9	TRBJ1-4	NA	TGTGCCAGCAGCCCCGACGGACTAAGGGAAAAACTGTTTTTT	CASSPDGLREKLFF
NA	TRBV11-3	TRBJ2-5	TRBD2	TGTGCCAGCAGCTTAGATAAGTGGGGACTAGCTCCAACACAAGAGACCCAGTACTTC	CASSLDKWGLAPTQETQYF
NA	TRBV29-1	TRBJ2-5	TRBD1	TGCAGCGTTGAACGGGACAGTCAAGAGACCCAGTACTTC	CSVERDSQETQYF
NA	TRBV11-3	TRBJ2-6	TRBD2	TGTGCCAGCAGCCGCCGGACTAGAGGGGCCAACGTCCTGACTTTC	CASSRRTRGANVLTF
few	TRBV11-3	TRBJ1-4	TRBD1	TGTGCCAGCAGCTTATCCAGCCCCCCAGGGGGCCCTAATGAAAAACTGTTTTTT	CASSLSSPPGGPNEKLFF